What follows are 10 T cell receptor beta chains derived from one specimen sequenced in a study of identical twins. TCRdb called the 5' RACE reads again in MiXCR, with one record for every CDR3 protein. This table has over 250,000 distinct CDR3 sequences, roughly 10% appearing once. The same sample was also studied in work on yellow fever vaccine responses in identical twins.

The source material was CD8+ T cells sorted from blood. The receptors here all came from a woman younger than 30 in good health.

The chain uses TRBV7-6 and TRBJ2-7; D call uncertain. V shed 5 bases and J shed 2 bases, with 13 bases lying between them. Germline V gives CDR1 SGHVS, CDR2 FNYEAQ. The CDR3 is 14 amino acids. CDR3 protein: CASSPRPGAYEQYF. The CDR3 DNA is TGTGCCAGCAGCCCCAGACCTGGGGCCTACGAGCAGTACTTC.

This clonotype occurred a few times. The chain's CDR3 is CASSLDIGRIPGELFF. CDR3 DNA: TGTGCCAGCAGCTTAGATATAGGGCGGATTCCCGGGGAGCTGTTTTTT. J is TRBJ2-2 and V is TRBV7-6; no clear D. Trimming stripped 1 base from V and 6 bases from J, with 15 bases between. In germline, CDR1 is SGHVS, CDR2 FNYEAQ. CDR3 length: 16 residues.

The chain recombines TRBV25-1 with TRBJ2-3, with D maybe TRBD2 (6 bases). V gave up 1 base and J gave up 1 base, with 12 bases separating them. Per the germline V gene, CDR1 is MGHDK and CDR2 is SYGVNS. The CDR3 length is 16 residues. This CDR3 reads CASSELEGWGTDTQYF. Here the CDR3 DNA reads TGTGCCAGCAGTGAATTGGAGGGTTGGGGCACAGATACGCAGTATTTT.

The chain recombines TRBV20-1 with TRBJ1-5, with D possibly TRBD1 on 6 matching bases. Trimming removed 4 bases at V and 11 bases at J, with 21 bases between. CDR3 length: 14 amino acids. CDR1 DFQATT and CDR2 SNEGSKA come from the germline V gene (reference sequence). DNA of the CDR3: TGCAGTGCTATAGGACAGACCCACGTGGGGTCCCAGCATTTT. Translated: CSAIGQTHVGSQHF.

The CDR3 sequence: CASSLIPKFNEQFF. As DNA, the CDR3 is TGTGCCAGCAGTTTGATCCCTAAGTTCAATGAGCAGTTCTTC. V usage is TRBV12-3 or TRBV12-4 and J usage is TRBJ2-1, with D uncertain. The CDR3 extends over 14 amino acids. Trimming took 3 bases from V and 6 from J, leaving 12 bases between them.

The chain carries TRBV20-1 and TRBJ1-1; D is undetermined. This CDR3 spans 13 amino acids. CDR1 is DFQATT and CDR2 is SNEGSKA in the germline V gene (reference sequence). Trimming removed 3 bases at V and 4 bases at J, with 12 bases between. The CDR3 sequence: CSASPGGATEAFF. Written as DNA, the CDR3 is TGCAGTGCTAGTCCGGGAGGCGCCACTGAAGCTTTCTTT.

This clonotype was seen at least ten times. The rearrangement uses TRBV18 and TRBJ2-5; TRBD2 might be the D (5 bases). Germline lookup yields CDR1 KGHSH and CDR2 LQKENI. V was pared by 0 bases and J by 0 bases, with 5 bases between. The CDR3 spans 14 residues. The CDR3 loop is CASSPPRDQETQYF. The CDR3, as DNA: TGTGCCAGCTCACCACCGCGGGACCAAGAGACCCAGTACTTC.

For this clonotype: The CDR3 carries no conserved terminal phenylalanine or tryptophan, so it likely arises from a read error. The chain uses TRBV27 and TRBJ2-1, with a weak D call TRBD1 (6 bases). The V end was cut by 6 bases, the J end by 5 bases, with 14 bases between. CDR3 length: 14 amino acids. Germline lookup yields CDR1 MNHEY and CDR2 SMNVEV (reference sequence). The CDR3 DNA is TGTGCCAGCAGGGAATCAGGGGTAAACAATGAGCAGTTCATC. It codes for CASRESGVNNEQFI.

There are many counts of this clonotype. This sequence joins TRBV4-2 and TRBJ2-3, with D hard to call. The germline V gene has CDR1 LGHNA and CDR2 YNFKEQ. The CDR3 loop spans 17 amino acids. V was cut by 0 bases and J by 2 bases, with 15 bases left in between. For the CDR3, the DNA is TGTGCCAGCAGCCAAGAATTAGAATCACAGATCACAGATACGCAGTATTTT. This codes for CASSQELESQITDTQYF.

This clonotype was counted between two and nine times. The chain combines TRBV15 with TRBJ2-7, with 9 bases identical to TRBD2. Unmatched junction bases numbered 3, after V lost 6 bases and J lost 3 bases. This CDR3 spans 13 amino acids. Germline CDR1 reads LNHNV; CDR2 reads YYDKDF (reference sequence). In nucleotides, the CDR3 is TGTGCCACCAGTGGCGGGAGGGACTACGAGCAGTACTTC. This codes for CATSGGRDYEQYF. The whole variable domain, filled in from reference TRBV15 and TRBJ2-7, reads DAMVIQNPRYQVTQFGKPVTLSCSQTLNHNVMYWYQQKSSQAPKLLFHYYDKDFNNEADTPDNFQSRRPNTSFCFLDIRSPGLGDTAMYLCATSGGRDYEQYFGPGTRLTVT.